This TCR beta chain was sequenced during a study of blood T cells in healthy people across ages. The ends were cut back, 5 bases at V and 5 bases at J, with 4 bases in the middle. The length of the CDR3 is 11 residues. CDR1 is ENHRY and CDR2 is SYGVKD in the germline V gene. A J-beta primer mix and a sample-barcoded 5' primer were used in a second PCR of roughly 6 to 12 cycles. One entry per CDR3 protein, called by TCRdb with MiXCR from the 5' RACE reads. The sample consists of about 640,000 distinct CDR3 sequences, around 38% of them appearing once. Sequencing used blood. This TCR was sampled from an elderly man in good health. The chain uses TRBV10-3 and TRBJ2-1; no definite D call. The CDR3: CAISTHNEQFF. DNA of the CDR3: TGTGCCATCAGTACACACAATGAGCAGTTCTTC.